The present entry profiles one T cell receptor (beta chain) with its context. These data come from a study of lymphopenia after photon versus proton radiotherapy. V lost 10 bases and J lost 1, with 18 bases in between. The CDR3 contains 15 residues. CDR1 LNHDA and CDR2 SQIVND come from the germline V gene (reference sequence). The assay was immunoSEQ multiplex PCR, and TCRdb's table has in-frame clones only and misses some. The table records 6,500 to 9,000 clones, about 90% of them present only once. The source is a man aged 55 to 70 with cholangiocarcinoma. The input for sequencing was peripheral blood, taken from a patient treated with photon-based radiotherapy. This chain links TRBV19 with TRBJ2-3, with D maybe TRBD1 (5 bases). The CDR3 protein is CATTTPTRGTDTQYF. CDR3 DNA sequence: TGTGCCACCACAACTCCCACCAGGGGCACAGATACGCAGTATTTT. Filled out from reference TRBV19 and TRBJ2-3, the complete variable domain reads DGGITQSPKYLFRKEGQNVTLSCEQNLNHDAMYWYRQDPGQGLRLIYYSQIVNDFQKGDIAEGYSVSREKKESFPLTVTSAQKNPTAFYLCATTTPTRGTDTQYFGPGTRLTVL.